Shown below are 21 T cell receptor beta chains from a single sample sequenced in a study of CD8 T cells in Susac syndrome (dated by TCRdb to the late 2010s). The method was the immunoSEQ multiplex PCR assay. RNA was extracted using the RNeasy kit, and roughly 0.5 to 1 microgram was reverse transcribed with random hexamers. TCRdb cleaned the public reads at Q25 with fastp, built clones with MiXCR and kept in-frame beta chains. Each CDR3 protein gets just one entry, which takes the most common genes and DNA from the rows behind it. The sample table records 85,000 to 120,000 distinct CDR3 sequences; approximately 94% of these occur just once. The top ten hold about 0.41% of the sample. The specimen sequenced was CD8+ T cells from PBMCs. The source is a human donor with Susac syndrome.

The CDR3 bases are TGCAGCGTTGAAGGGATGAACACTGAAGCTTTCTTT. This encodes CSVEGMNTEAFF. The chain is built from TRBV29-1 and TRBJ1-1; D not certain. V dropped 1 base and J dropped 0 bases, with 3 bases sitting between them. Germline V CDR1 and CDR2: SQVTM, ANQGSEA. The CDR3 loop spans 12 amino acids.

The chain combines TRBV18 with TRBJ2-1, with D tentatively TRBD2 (6 bases). V was clipped by 5 bases and J by 0 bases, with 11 bases between them. Per the germline V gene, CDR1 is KGHSH and CDR2 is LQKENI. The length of the CDR3 is 15 residues. CDR3 DNA sequence: TGTGCCAGCTCAGGGGCGGGGAGCTCCTACAATGAGCAGTTCTTC. It is translated as CASSGAGSSYNEQFF.

The chain uses TRBV9 and TRBJ2-5; D remains unclear. The germline V and J ends were trimmed by 2 bases and 4 bases, with 12 bases remaining between them. The CDR3 runs to 14 residues. Germline V lookup: CDR1 SGDLS, CDR2 YYNGEE. CDR3 in DNA: TGTGCCAGCAGCGTTTCAGGCACAAGAGAGACCCAGTACTTC. Its translation: CASSVSGTRETQYF. The whole variable domain, filled in from reference TRBV9 and TRBJ2-5, reads DSGVTQTPKHLITATGQRVTLRCSPRSGDLSVYWYQQSLDQGLQFLIQYYNGEERAKGNILERFSAQQFPDLHSELNLSSLELGDSALYFCASSVSGTRETQYFGPGTRLLVL.

The chain links TRBV11-2 to TRBJ2-5; D is unresolved. The CDR3 is made up of 15 amino acids. V was clipped by 1 base and J by 2 bases, with 11 bases between them. Germline V gene data show CDR1 as SGHAT and CDR2 as FQNNGV. CDR3 sequence reads: CASSLAAIPQETQYF. Here the CDR3 DNA reads TGTGCCAGCAGCTTAGCTGCAATTCCTCAAGAGACCCAGTACTTC.

As DNA, the CDR3 is TGCAGTGCTAGAGATGAGCGGGGGAGCACAGATACGCAGTATTTT. Its protein product is CSARDERGSTDTQYF. The rearrangement uses TRBV20-1 and TRBJ2-3; 8 bases are shared with TRBD2. Trimming at V came to 0 bases and at J to 0 bases, leaving 2 bases not matched to a gene. This CDR3 is built from 15 residues. Germline CDR1 and CDR2: DFQATT and SNEGSKA (reference sequence).

A single count supports this clonotype. The rearrangement uses TRBV27 and TRBJ1-1; D is uncertain. There are 13 residues in the CDR3. V dropped 3 bases and J dropped 6 bases, with 11 bases sitting between them. From germline, CDR1 is MNHEY and CDR2 SMNVEV (reference sequence). CDR3 in amino acids: CASSFTATSEAFF. The DNA of the CDR3 is TGTGCCAGCAGTTTTACAGCAACCTCTGAAGCTTTCTTT.

This clonotype was found once. The chain combines TRBV12-3 or TRBV12-4 with TRBJ2-5; 11 positions match TRBD2. J lost 4 bases, V lost 5 bases, and 3 bases had no gene match. The CDR3 spans 14 residues. The CDR3 bases are TGTGCCAGCAGTCTGACTAGCGGGGCAGAGACCCAGTACTTC. It translates to CASSLTSGAETQYF.

The V call is TRBV9, the J call TRBJ2-1, with a possible D match to TRBD1 (6 bases). The CDR3 is 14 amino acids. Per the germline V gene, CDR1 is SGDLS and CDR2 is YYNGEE. Trimming cost V 7 bases and J 0 bases, with 11 bases left between them. CDR3 sequence: CASGDTSSYNEQFF. The DNA of the CDR3 is TGTGCCAGCGGGGACACGAGCTCCTACAATGAGCAGTTCTTC. Combining the CDR3 with reference TRBV9 and TRBJ2-1 gives the whole variable domain DSGVTQTPKHLITATGQRVTLRCSPRSGDLSVYWYQQSLDQGLQFLIQYYNGEERAKGNILERFSAQQFPDLHSELNLSSLELGDSALYFCASGDTSSYNEQFFGPGTRLTVL.

The gene calls are TRBV19 and TRBJ2-1, with 8 bases that match TRBD2. Germline CDR1 is LNHDA and CDR2 is SQIVND (reference sequence). The J segment lost 7 bases and the V segment lost 7 bases, leaving 6 bases of the junction unmatched. The CDR3 spans 13 residues. CDR3 protein: CASNPGLGNEQFF. The CDR3, as DNA: TGTGCCAGTAACCCGGGACTAGGAAATGAGCAGTTCTTC.

This clonotype was seen a single time. The chain couples TRBV13 to TRBJ2-1; D not resolved. V was cut by 8 bases and J by 0 bases, with 5 bases left in between. Germline-derived CDR1 and CDR2 are PRHDT and FYEKMQ (reference sequence). The CDR3 has 12 amino acids. CDR3 residues: CASAVSYNEQFF. CDR3 nucleotides: TGTGCCAGCGCGGTCTCCTACAATGAGCAGTTCTTC.

The CDR3 loop reads CASSWDIVDSRADTQYF. For the CDR3, the DNA is TGTGCCAGCAGCTGGGACATAGTGGACAGCCGCGCAGATACGCAGTATTTT. The J gene is TRBJ2-3, the V gene TRBV5-4, with D perhaps TRBD1 (6 bases). This CDR3 is 17 amino acids long. The germline CDR1 and CDR2 sequences are SGHNT and YYREEE (reference sequence). V lost 3 bases and J lost 4, with 21 bases in between.

The chain combines TRBV12-3 or TRBV12-4 with TRBJ2-6; D may be TRBD1 or TRBD2 (6 bases each). Trimming removed 4 bases from V and 0 bases from J, with 22 bases in between. The CDR3 totals 20 residues. CDR3 amino acids: CASSSPYWGAWSSGANVLTF. CDR3 nucleotides: TGTGCCAGCAGTTCCCCCTATTGGGGGGCGTGGAGCTCTGGGGCCAACGTCCTGACTTTC.

The rearrangement links TRBV5-6 to TRBJ2-1; D is uncertain. The germline CDR1 and CDR2 sequences are SGHDT and YYEEEE. The CDR3 covers 12 residues. V gave up 1 base and J gave up 6 bases, with 5 bases separating them. CDR3 nucleotide sequence: TGTGCCAGCAGCTTGACCGGCAATGAGCAGTTCTTC. Translation: CASSLTGNEQFF.

V usage is TRBV12-3 or TRBV12-4 and J usage is TRBJ2-1, with D possibly matching TRBD1 (5 bases). The CDR3 loop spans 13 amino acids. V dropped 3 bases and J dropped 10 bases, with 13 bases sitting between them. This chain's CDR3 is CASSLDNLREQFF. Here the CDR3 DNA reads TGTGCCAGCAGTTTGGACAATTTGCGGGAGCAGTTCTTC.

The chain employs TRBV5-6 and TRBJ2-5, with D tentatively TRBD1 (5 bases). V lost 3 bases to trimming and J lost 7 bases, with 10 bases between them. CDR1 and CDR2 from the germline V gene are SGHDT and YYEEEE. This CDR3 is built from 12 residues. CDR3 sequence: CASSSAQGTQYF. For the CDR3, the DNA is TGTGCCAGCAGCTCGGCTCAGGGGACCCAGTACTTC.

This chain uses TRBV19 with TRBJ1-1, with unresolved D. The CDR3 extends over 13 amino acids. Trimming cost V 5 bases and J 8 bases, with 15 bases left between them. Looked up from germline, CDR1 is LNHDA and CDR2 is SQIVND (reference sequence). The CDR3 loop reads CASSLFFGEEAFF. CDR3 bases: TGTGCCAGTAGTCTGTTCTTCGGGGAGGAAGCTTTCTTT.

This chain links TRBV7-9 with TRBJ2-3; tentative D call: TRBD2 (7 bases). Trimming pared 5 bases from V and 6 bases from J, leaving 15 bases between. The CDR3 has 14 amino acids. From germline, CDR1 is SEHNR and CDR2 FQNEAQ (reference sequence). Here the CDR3 DNA reads TGTGCCAGCAGCCACCCCCGGGGGGCGGATACGCAGTATTTT. Residues: CASSHPRGADTQYF.

The chain combines TRBV12-3 or TRBV12-4 with TRBJ2-3, with TRBD2 matching 12 bases. The CDR3 covers 16 residues. The trim removed 5 bases at V and 5 bases at J, leaving 8 bases unmatched. The CDR3 reads CASSAPSGGAGDTQYF. The CDR3 DNA follows: TGTGCCAGCAGTGCCCCTAGCGGGGGGGCGGGAGATACGCAGTATTTT.

V is TRBV2 and J is TRBJ2-1, with 8 bases fitting TRBD2. The CDR3 is made up of 10 amino acids. Germline CDR1 and CDR2: SNHLY and FYNNEI. V dropped 10 bases and J dropped 9; count of bases not matched to a gene: 2. The CDR3 nucleotides are TGTGCCATCGCGGGGGGTGAGCAGTTCTTC. It translates to CAIAGGEQFF. Full variable domain (outside the CDR3, taken from reference TRBV2 and TRBJ2-1): EPEVTQTPSHQVTQMGQEVILRCVPISNHLYFYWYRQILGQKVEFLVSFYNNEISEKSEIFDDQFSVERPDGSNFTLKIRSTKLEDSAMYFCAIAGGEQFFGPGTRLTVL.

The chain has TRBV20-1 and TRBJ2-2; 8 bases are shared with TRBD2. The trim removed 3 bases at V and 7 bases at J, leaving 10 bases unmatched. This CDR3 region has 15 residues. Germline values: CDR1 DFQATT, CDR2 SNEGSKA (reference sequence). CDR3 protein: CSASDSGGPSGELFF. For the CDR3, the DNA is TGCAGTGCTAGTGATTCGGGGGGGCCAAGCGGGGAGCTGTTTTTT.

This clonotype was recorded once. The chain joins TRBV4-2 to TRBJ2-7; D may correspond to TRBD1 or TRBD2 (5 bases each). This CDR3 region has 13 residues. Germline CDR1 reads LGHNA; CDR2 reads YNFKEQ. Between the trimmed V and J ends, which lost 1 base and 3 bases, there was a span of 7 bases. CDR3 DNA: TGTGCCAGCAGCCAAGCAGGGAGCTACGAGCAGTACTTC. Its translation is CASSQAGSYEQYF.